Following are 21 T cell receptor beta chains from one sample sequenced in a study of T cell changes during pregnancy in multiple sclerosis. Profiled with immunoSEQ multiplex PCR; TCRdb holds only in-frame clones, not every one. The sample shows 100,000 or so clones, roughly 93% of them seen only once. The sample consisted of peripheral blood, taken in the third trimester of pregnancy. The receptors were sampled from a female donor with multiple sclerosis, enrolled in a pregnancy study.

V is TRBV4-2 and J is TRBJ2-1; TRBD2 agrees at 9 bases. Germline V gene data show CDR1 as LGHNA and CDR2 as YNFKEQ. The CDR3 has 17 residues. Losses at the gene ends were 7 bases for V and 6 bases for J; bases not matched to a gene: 16. The CDR3 is CASTLQGGRVSGNEQFF. CDR3 sequence (DNA): TGTGCCAGCACCCTACAAGGCGGGAGGGTAAGTGGCAATGAGCAGTTCTTC.

The chain is built from TRBV5-1 and TRBJ1-4; D uncertain. V was clipped by 1 base and J by 8 bases, with 12 bases between them. CDR3 length: 14 residues. Germline V CDR1 and CDR2: SGHRS, YFSETQ. CDR3 coding DNA: TGCGCCAGCAGCTTGTGGCCCCGCGGCGAAAAACTGTTTTTT. Its protein product is CASSLWPRGEKLFF.

This sequence joins TRBV9 and TRBJ2-2, with TRBD1 matching over 12 bases. Trimming cost V 2 bases and J 7 bases; bases outside gene matches: 6. The germline V gene has CDR1 SGDLS and CDR2 YYNGEE. The CDR3 runs to 16 residues. CDR3 protein: CASSVSGTGGGGELFF. The CDR3 nucleotides read TGTGCCAGCAGCGTCTCCGGGACAGGGGGCGGCGGGGAGCTGTTTTTT.

The rearrangement joins TRBV4-1 to TRBJ2-7, with TRBD2 matching over 7 bases. The V segment lost 0 bases and the J segment 2 bases; nucleotides outside the gene matches: 4. Per the germline V gene, CDR1 is MGHRA and CDR2 is YSYEKL. The CDR3 extends over 15 amino acids. The DNA of the CDR3 is TGCGCCAGCAGCCAAGAGAAGGGAGGGGCCTACGAGCAGTACTTC. As protein: CASSQEKGGAYEQYF.

To note about this clone: The germline gene is not matched at one end of the junction; a read error may be the cause. The chain couples TRBV5-4 to TRBJ1-2, with 8 bases fitting TRBD1. Looked up from germline, CDR1 is SGHNT and CDR2 is YYREEE (reference sequence). This CDR3 has 13 amino acids. CDR3 residues: CASSLDREGGYTF. Here the CDR3 DNA reads TGTGCCAGCAGTTTGGACAGGGAGGGTGGCTACACCTTC.

V gene TRBV6-1 combines with J gene TRBJ2-7; the D gene is possibly TRBD1 (6 bases). Per the germline V gene, CDR1 is MNHNS and CDR2 is SASEGT. V was cut by 6 bases and J by 1 base, with 13 bases left in between. The CDR3 runs 14 residues. CDR3 in DNA: TGTGCCAGCAGCAAAGGACAGCCGTCCTACGAGCAGTACTTC. It encodes CASSKGQPSYEQYF.

The chain joins TRBV5-4 to TRBJ1-2, with a possible D match to TRBD1 (6 bases). Per the germline V gene, CDR1 is SGHNT and CDR2 is YYREEE (reference sequence). CDR3 length: 14 residues. The V end was cut by 0 bases, the J end by 8 bases, with 14 bases between. The CDR3 sequence is CASSLGVRGYGYTF. CDR3 DNA sequence: TGTGCCAGCAGCTTGGGAGTCAGGGGCTACGGCTACACCTTC.

The J gene is TRBJ1-3, the V gene TRBV15; TRBD1 aligns across 9 bases. This CDR3 comprises 16 residues. Germline CDR1 is LNHNV and CDR2 is YYDKDF (reference sequence). V lost 3 bases and J lost 6; bases outside the gene matches: 9. The CDR3 here is CATSRATGQGINTIYF. The CDR3 bases are TGTGCCACCAGCAGGGCGACGGGACAGGGAATAAACACCATATATTTT.

The CDR3 DNA follows: TGTGCCATCAGTGTAACAGGTCGCACAGATACGCAGTATTTT. Protein sequence: CAISVTGRTDTQYF. This chain uses TRBV10-3 with TRBJ2-3; D is possibly TRBD1 (5 bases). The V gene lost 4 bases and the J gene lost 1 base, with 9 bases spanning the gap. Germline-derived CDR1 and CDR2 are ENHRY and SYGVKD. This CDR3 region has 14 residues.

This clone was detected a few times. The chain couples TRBV4-1 to TRBJ2-2; tentative D call: TRBD1 (6 bases). The germline V and J ends were trimmed by 4 bases and 5 bases, with 11 bases remaining between them. This CDR3 spans 14 amino acids. Germline CDR1 is MGHRA and CDR2 is YSYEKL. The CDR3 here is CASSLTQGTGELFF. The CDR3, as DNA: TGCGCCAGCAGCCTCACACAGGGAACCGGGGAGCTGTTTTTT.

V gene TRBV28 combines with J gene TRBJ2-7, with TRBD2 matching 12 bases. Per the germline V gene, CDR1 is MDHEN and CDR2 is SYDVKM. V was clipped by 4 bases and J by 5 bases; unmatched bases: 18. The CDR3 is 19 residues long. This CDR3 reads CASSSYLAGGHLRENEQYF. The CDR3 DNA is TGTGCCAGCAGTTCCTACCTAGCGGGAGGGCACCTCCGTGAAAACGAGCAGTACTTC. The complete variable domain, with remaining parts taken from reference TRBV28 and TRBJ2-7, reads DVKVTQSSRYLVKRTGEKVFLECVQDMDHENMFWYRQDPGLGLRLIYFSYDVKMKEKGDIPEGYSVSREKKERFSLILESASTNQTSMYLCASSSYLAGGHLRENEQYFGPGTRLTVT.

The chain links TRBV30 to TRBJ1-2; no definite D call. Deletions cut 0 bases from V and 7 bases from J, with 6 bases between. The CDR3 length is 11 residues. Germline V gives CDR1 GTSNPN, CDR2 SVGIG (reference sequence). DNA of the CDR3: TGTGCCTGGAGTGTAACGGGTGGCTACACCTTC. It translates to CAWSVTGGYTF.

The chain uses TRBV7-2 and TRBJ2-7, with 9 bases aligning to TRBD2. V lost 5 bases and J lost 4; bases outside the gene matches: 12. Germline V gene sequence: CDR1 SGHTA, CDR2 FQGNSA. This CDR3 region has 16 residues. This CDR3 reads CASSPKELAGIYEQYF. Written as DNA, the CDR3 is TGTGCCAGCAGCCCCAAAGAGCTAGCGGGGATTTACGAGCAGTACTTC.

In its sample, this clone was seen once. The chain uses TRBV29-1 and TRBJ2-5; 12 bases line up with TRBD2. Losses at the gene ends were 7 bases for V and 2 bases for J; bases not matched to a gene: 5. This CDR3 is 14 amino acids long. CDR1 and CDR2 (germline): SQVTM, ANQGSEA. The CDR3 DNA is TGCAGCGGATCCCTAGCGGGAGGGCAAGAGACCCAGTACTTC. Translated, it gives CSGSLAGGQETQYF.

V and J are TRBV5-1 and TRBJ2-6; the D gene is possibly TRBD1 (5 bases). Trimming removed 0 bases from V and 0 bases from J, with 7 bases in between. In germline, CDR1 is SGHRS, CDR2 YFSETQ. The CDR3 is made up of 16 amino acids. CDR3 residues: CASSLGQISGANVLTF. The CDR3 DNA reads TGCGCCAGCAGCTTGGGACAGATCTCTGGGGCCAACGTCCTGACTTTC.

The chain uses TRBV11-2 and TRBJ2-7, with TRBD2 as a possible D gene (6 bases). V was shortened by 1 base and J by 6 bases, with 10 bases between the two germline ends. The CDR3 has 13 residues. Germline CDR1 SGHAT, CDR2 FQNNGV. Here the CDR3 DNA reads TGTGCCAGCAGCTTAGCTTGGAGGGGCGAGCAGTACTTC. Translation gives CASSLAWRGEQYF.

The gene calls are TRBV29-1 and TRBJ1-2, with 9 bases aligning to TRBD1. Germline lookup yields CDR1 SQVTM and CDR2 ANQGSEA. The J segment lost 6 bases and the V segment lost 4 bases, leaving 9 bases of the junction unmatched. The CDR3 is 14 amino acids. CDR3 sequence: CSVATGGADDGYTF. DNA for the CDR3: TGCAGCGTTGCCACAGGGGGCGCAGATGATGGCTACACCTTC.

This rearrangement joins TRBV9 to TRBJ2-1; 12 bases agree with TRBD2. With 1 base clipped from V and 6 bases from J, the junction kept 5 bases outside the gene matches. The CDR3 runs to 16 residues. The germline gives CDR1 SGDLS, CDR2 YYNGEE. The CDR3 bases are TGTGCCAGCAGCGTACTAGCGGGAGGGCCAGGCAATGAGCAGTTCTTC. Amino acids: CASSVLAGGPGNEQFF.

V and J are TRBV28 and TRBJ2-7, with D unclear. There are 14 residues in the CDR3. With 6 bases removed from V and 2 bases from J, the gap between germline ends came to 14 bases. Germline V gene sequence: CDR1 MDHEN, CDR2 SYDVKM. The CDR3 loop reads CASSPGSWPYEQYF. The CDR3 DNA follows: TGTGCCAGCAGCCCGGGTAGTTGGCCCTACGAGCAGTACTTC.

The genes are TRBV28 and TRBJ1-5; 9 bases align to TRBD1. Trimming at V came to 9 bases and at J to 7 bases, leaving 10 bases not matched to a gene. Germline lookup yields CDR1 MDHEN and CDR2 SYDVKM. The CDR3 is 14 amino acids. The CDR3: CARPPRQGGQPQHF. In nucleotides, the CDR3 is TGTGCCAGGCCCCCGAGACAGGGGGGCCAGCCCCAGCATTTT. Full variable domain (missing parts from reference TRBV28 and TRBJ1-5): DVKVTQSSRYLVKRTGEKVFLECVQDMDHENMFWYRQDPGLGLRLIYFSYDVKMKEKGDIPEGYSVSREKKERFSLILESASTNQTSMYLCARPPRQGGQPQHFGDGTRLSIL.

V and J are TRBV5-4 and TRBJ2-1, with TRBD2 matching over 15 bases. Germline-derived CDR1 and CDR2 are SGHNT and YYREEE (reference sequence). V shed 5 bases, J shed 3 bases, and the junction held 3 bases outside the gene matches. This CDR3 region has 16 residues. The CDR3 bases are TGTGCCAGCAGTCAGGGACTAGCGGGGGGCTACAATGAGCAGTTCTTC. This codes for CASSQGLAGGYNEQFF. Together with reference TRBV5-4 and TRBJ2-1, the CDR3 gives the full variable domain: ETGVTQSPTHLIKTRGQQVTLRCSSQSGHNTVSWYQQALGQGPQFIFQYYREEENGRGNFPPRFSGLQFPNYSSELNVNALELDDSALYLCASSQGLAGGYNEQFFGPGTRLTVL.